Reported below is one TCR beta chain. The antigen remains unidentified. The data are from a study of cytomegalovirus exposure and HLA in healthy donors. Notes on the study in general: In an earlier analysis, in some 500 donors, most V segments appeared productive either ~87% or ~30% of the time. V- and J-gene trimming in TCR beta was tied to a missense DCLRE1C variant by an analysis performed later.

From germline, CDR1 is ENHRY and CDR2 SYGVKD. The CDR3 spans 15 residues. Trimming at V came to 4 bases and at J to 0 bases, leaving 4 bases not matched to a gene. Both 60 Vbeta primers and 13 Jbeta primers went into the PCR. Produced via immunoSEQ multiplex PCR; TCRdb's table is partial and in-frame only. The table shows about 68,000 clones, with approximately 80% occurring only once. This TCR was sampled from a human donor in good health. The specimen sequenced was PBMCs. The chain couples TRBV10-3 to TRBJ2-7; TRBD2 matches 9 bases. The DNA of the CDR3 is TGTGCCATCAGTGCAATAGCGGGGGCCTCCTACGAGCAGTACTTC. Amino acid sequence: CAISAIAGASYEQYF.